The following is a T cell receptor (beta chain) sequence with its context. Antigen specificity is unknown. The donors were in the approximately 130-subject validation cohort, distinct from the approximately 730-subject first cohort. Germline CDR1 SGHNT, CDR2 YYREEE (reference sequence). The CDR3 extends over 17 amino acids. The V segment lost 1 base and the J segment 2 bases; nucleotides outside the gene matches: 11. These data originate in a study of cytomegalovirus exposure and HLA in healthy donors. Whole-study results and caveats: Rare sequences made up most TCRs, while some public TCRs were found in many donors. Among the CMV-associated chains, three were confirmed in vitro as specific for CMV antigens. Reports described diagnosis of cytomegalovirus status by the classifier as highly specific and sensitive.

Profiled with immunoSEQ multiplex PCR; TCRdb holds only in-frame clones, not every one. The sample includes approximately 160,000 clones, approximately 87% of them seen just once. The receptor comes from a woman in her 30s in good health and CMV-seronegative. The rearrangement uses TRBV5-4 and TRBJ2-7; 8 bases fit TRBD1. Sequenced material: PBMCs. In DNA, the CDR3 is TGTGCCAGCAGCTTGTGGCCCCCGGGACAGGAGACCTACGAGCAGTACTTC. It is translated as CASSLWPPGQETYEQYF.